This entry lists 30 T cell receptor beta chains sequenced from one sample in a study of blood T cell repertoires in COVID-19. Sequenced by immunoSEQ multiplex PCR; TCRdb stores in-frame clones only, minus some. The sample contains 90,000 to 150,000 clones, roughly 91% of which appear only once. Sequenced input: peripheral blood. The receptors stem from a human donor with acute or convalescent COVID-19. The donor label of this sample is uncertain.

This chain links TRBV7-2 with TRBJ2-2; no definite D call. With 1 base removed from V and 5 bases from J, the gap between germline ends came to 5 bases. The V gene's germline CDR1 is SGHTA and CDR2 FQGNSA. This CDR3 has 13 residues. CDR3 region: CASSLGPTGELFF. CDR3 in DNA: TGTGCCAGCAGCTTAGGGCCTACCGGGGAGCTGTTTTTT.

The chain combines TRBV7-9 with TRBJ1-4; 8 bases match TRBD1. V lost 6 bases to trimming and J lost 10 bases; unmatched junction nucleotides: 10. The CDR3 runs 14 residues. Germline V gene lookup returns CDR1 SEHNR and CDR2 FQNEAQ (reference sequence). CDR3 protein: CASSSSGGEGKLFF. The CDR3 DNA follows: TGTGCCAGCAGTTCCTCAGGGGGCGAGGGAAAACTGTTTTTT.

The rearrangement links TRBV7-2 to TRBJ2-1, with unresolved D. Germline CDR1 reads SGHTA; CDR2 reads FQGNSA. Trimming took off 2 bases at V and 13 bases at J, with 12 bases between the two ends. This CDR3 spans 12 amino acids. DNA for the CDR3: TGTGCCAGCAGCTTAAACGGAGAAAATCAGTTCTTC. It is translated as CASSLNGENQFF.

V gene TRBV6-1 combines with J gene TRBJ2-7, with D uncertain. This CDR3 has 13 amino acids. Per the germline V gene, CDR1 is MNHNS and CDR2 is SASEGT. V was clipped by 3 bases and J by 2 bases, with 8 bases between them. The CDR3 sequence is CASSDSGTYEQYF. The CDR3, as DNA: TGTGCCAGCAGTGATTCAGGCACCTACGAGCAGTACTTC.

V gene TRBV4-3 combines with J gene TRBJ2-5, with TRBD2 matching over 7 bases. From germline, CDR1 is LGHNA and CDR2 YSLEER. Trimming cost V 1 base and J 7 bases; bases outside gene matches: 9. The CDR3 spans 15 residues. This CDR3 reads CASSQGRGDAGTQYF. CDR3 nucleotide sequence: TGCGCCAGCAGCCAAGGCCGGGGGGACGCCGGGACCCAGTACTTC.

This clone was found a few times. The gene calls are TRBV4-2 and TRBJ2-7, with 12 bases that match TRBD2. Germline assignment: CDR1 LGHNA and CDR2 YNFKEQ. This CDR3 contains 16 residues. Unmatched junction bases numbered 5, after V lost 2 bases and J lost 3 bases. CDR3 residues: CASSQTPGLAGYEQYF. The DNA of the CDR3 is TGTGCCAGCAGCCAAACACCGGGACTAGCGGGCTACGAGCAGTACTTC.

This chain joins TRBV19 and TRBJ1-4, with 10 bases identical to TRBD1. The germline V gene encodes CDR1 LNHDA and CDR2 SQIVND (reference sequence). CDR3 size: 14 residues. V lost 7 bases to trimming and J lost 7 bases; unmatched junction nucleotides: 6. The CDR3 DNA reads TGTGCCAGTACCCCGGGACAGGGGCGTGAAAAACTGTTTTTT. It translates to CASTPGQGREKLFF.

The rearrangement joins TRBV12-3 or TRBV12-4 to TRBJ2-7, with 12 bases identical to TRBD2. V gave up 6 bases and J gave up 7 bases; unmatched junction bases: 4. The CDR3 extends over 13 amino acids. The chain's CDR3 is CASRLAGGGEQYF. The CDR3 DNA is TGTGCCAGCAGACTAGCGGGAGGTGGTGAGCAGTACTTC.

The genes are TRBV27 and TRBJ1-1; D uncertain. The CDR3 length is 15 residues. Trimming cost V 2 bases and J 1 base, with 11 bases left between them. Germline values: CDR1 MNHEY, CDR2 SMNVEV (reference sequence). CDR3 DNA: TGTGCCAGCAGTTTACAGTCAAGCGGGAACACTGAAGCTTTCTTT. Amino acids: CASSLQSSGNTEAFF.

This chain connects TRBV9 to TRBJ1-2, with D unclear. Germline lookup yields CDR1 SGDLS and CDR2 YYNGEE. Trimming took off 1 base at V and 8 bases at J, with 21 bases between the two ends. There are 16 residues in the CDR3. CDR3 in amino acids: CASSVLPSGSAGGYTF. CDR3 DNA sequence: TGTGCCAGCAGCGTACTCCCCTCGGGGTCAGCTGGAGGCTACACCTTC.

This chain connects TRBV6-2 or TRBV6-3 to TRBJ1-1, with 7 nucleotides matching TRBD1. V gave up 3 bases and J gave up 6 bases; unmatched junction bases: 10. The CDR3 has 15 amino acids. The germline V gene encodes CDR1 MNHEY and CDR2 SVGEGT. The CDR3, as DNA: TGTGCCAGCAGTTATTTAAGACAGGGACTGGCTGAAGCTTTCTTT. Protein product: CASSYLRQGLAEAFF.

The chain recombines TRBV27 with TRBJ1-4, with D tentatively TRBD1 (5 bases). Germline CDR1 reads MNHEY; CDR2 reads SMNVEV (reference sequence). V lost 2 bases and J 4 bases, leaving 20 bases between the germline ends. This CDR3 region has 18 residues. The DNA of the CDR3 is TGTGCCAGCAGTTTAAATCCCCCTCGTGGCAGGGTTAATGAAAAACTGTTTTTT. It encodes CASSLNPPRGRVNEKLFF.

The chain has TRBV7-9 and TRBJ2-5, with TRBD1 identical over 8 bases. The CDR3 length is 16 residues. V was clipped by 0 bases and J by 4 bases; unmatched bases: 7. From germline, CDR1 is SEHNR and CDR2 FQNEAQ (reference sequence). CDR3: CASSLAYTTGGETQYF. In DNA, the CDR3 is TGTGCCAGCAGCTTAGCCTATACTACAGGGGGAGAGACCCAGTACTTC.

The chain couples TRBV4-2 to TRBJ2-3; D ambiguous. The CDR3 totals 14 residues. Germline CDR1 reads LGHNA; CDR2 reads YNFKEQ. V was clipped by 3 bases and J by 0 bases, with 7 bases between them. The CDR3 reads CASSQFTSTDTQYF. CDR3 bases: TGTGCCAGCAGCCAGTTTACTAGCACAGATACGCAGTATTTT.

The chain joins TRBV11-2 to TRBJ1-2, with 9 positions matching TRBD1. The CDR3 covers 19 residues. CDR1 and CDR2 (germline): SGHAT, FQNNGV. J lost 7 bases, V lost 5 bases, and 23 bases had no gene match. The CDR3 coding sequence is TGTGCCAGCAGCCACAATGCTCGAGATCCGGGACAGGGCTCCGCTGGCTACACCTTC. Amino acid sequence: CASSHNARDPGQGSAGYTF. Full variable domain (outside the CDR3, taken from reference TRBV11-2 and TRBJ1-2): EAGVAQSPRYKIIEKRQSVAFWCNPISGHATLYWYQQILGQGPKLLIQFQNNGVVDDSQLPKDRFSAERLKGVDSTLKIQPAKLEDSAVYLCASSHNARDPGQGSAGYTFGSGTRLTVV.

CDR3 DNA sequence: TGTGCCAGCAGCCCCAGCGGGATTTACCAAGAGACCCAGTACTTC. Translated, it gives CASSPSGIYQETQYF. V is TRBV7-2 and J is TRBJ2-5; 7 bases agree with TRBD2. Unmatched junction bases numbered 6, after V lost 5 bases and J lost 0 bases. The germline V gene has CDR1 SGHTA and CDR2 FQGNSA. The CDR3 loop spans 15 amino acids.

The gene calls are TRBV5-1 and TRBJ1-6; D might be TRBD1 (6 bases). The CDR3 runs 17 residues. Germline loops: CDR1 SGHRS, CDR2 YFSETQ. Trimming removed 1 base at V and 7 bases at J, with 18 bases between. This chain's CDR3 is CASSLQFGGGWNSPLHF. As DNA, the CDR3 is TGCGCCAGCAGCTTGCAATTCGGGGGGGGCTGGAATTCACCCCTCCACTTT.

The chain employs TRBV3-1 (or the pseudogene TRBV3-2) and TRBJ2-5; a weak D match, TRBD1 (6 bases). V gave up 4 bases and J gave up 6 bases, with 18 bases separating them. The CDR3 has 15 amino acids. Germline assignment: CDR1 LGHDT and CDR2 YNNKEL (reference sequence). CDR3 bases: TGTGCCAGCAGCCCTTCCGGGACACTAACGCAGACCCAGTACTTC. Translation: CASSPSGTLTQTQYF.

The chain links TRBV7-9 to TRBJ2-5, with D tentatively TRBD2 (6 bases). The CDR3 runs to 16 residues. V was trimmed by 6 bases and J by 5 bases, leaving 22 bases between them. Germline CDR1 and CDR2: SEHNR and FQNEAQ (reference sequence). CDR3 loop: CASSPTGGFFLETQYF. The CDR3 DNA follows: TGTGCCAGCAGTCCTACCGGGGGTTTCTTTCTTGAGACCCAGTACTTC.

CDR3 DNA sequence: TGTGCCAGCAGTATACAGGGGGCATACTTAGAGACCCAGTACTTC. This sequence encodes CASSIQGAYLETQYF. J is TRBJ2-5 and V is TRBV27; 9 bases are a match to TRBD1. The germline V gene encodes CDR1 MNHEY and CDR2 SMNVEV (reference sequence). Trimming at V came to 5 bases and at J to 4 bases, leaving 8 bases not matched to a gene. The CDR3 is 15 residues long.

The chain recombines TRBV18 with TRBJ1-2; tentatively, D is TRBD1 (6 bases). Germline V gene sequence: CDR1 KGHSH, CDR2 LQKENI. The CDR3 length is 12 residues. Between the trimmed V and J ends, which lost 2 bases and 8 bases, there was a span of 9 bases. DNA of the CDR3: TGTGCCAGCTCACCAGGGGGCTGGGGCTACACCTTC. This sequence encodes CASSPGGWGYTF.

The genes are TRBV28 and TRBJ1-4; D unresolved. V was shortened by 4 bases and J by 6 bases, with 6 bases between the two germline ends. The CDR3 covers 12 residues. Germline values: CDR1 MDHEN, CDR2 SYDVKM. CDR3 sequence: CASSSTYEKLFF. CDR3 coding DNA: TGTGCCAGCAGTTCGACTTATGAAAAACTGTTTTTT. The entire variable domain, with the rest obtained from reference TRBV28 and TRBJ1-4, is as follows: DVKVTQSSRYLVKRTGEKVFLECVQDMDHENMFWYRQDPGLGLRLIYFSYDVKMKEKGDIPEGYSVSREKKERFSLILESASTNQTSMYLCASSSTYEKLFFGSGTQLSVL.

The chain couples TRBV7-2 to TRBJ2-2, with TRBD2 matching over 9 bases. Per germline, CDR1 SGHTA and CDR2 FQGNSA. V lost 4 bases and J lost 8; bases outside the gene matches: 11. The CDR3 is 16 residues long. In DNA, the CDR3 is TGTGCCAGCAGCTCTCCCGGCGGGGGGGCCCCGGGGGAGCTGTTTTTT. Protein: CASSSPGGGAPGELFF.

The V and J genes are TRBV28 and TRBJ1-2; perhaps TRBD1 as D (6 bases). The V and J ends lost 1 base and 7 bases respectively, with 13 bases between them. The CDR3 covers 14 residues. The germline V gene has CDR1 MDHEN and CDR2 SYDVKM. CDR3 nucleotide sequence: TGTGCCAGCAGTTTATTACAGGGAAGAAGTGGCTACACCTTC. As protein: CASSLLQGRSGYTF.

This clone was seen a single time. The genes are TRBV2 and TRBJ1-5; D is unclear. The length of the CDR3 is 15 residues. The germline V and J ends were trimmed by 6 bases and 4 bases, with 16 bases remaining between them. Per the germline V gene, CDR1 is SNHLY and CDR2 is FYNNEI. The CDR3 coding sequence is TGTGCCAGCAGGCCTAACAGAGCCTCTAATCAGCCCCAGCATTTT. The encoded protein is CASRPNRASNQPQHF.

This chain joins TRBV5-4 and TRBJ1-2; tentatively, D is TRBD1 (6 bases). The V gene lost 2 bases and the J gene lost 4 bases, with 15 bases spanning the gap. Germline CDR1 is SGHNT and CDR2 is YYREEE (reference sequence). This CDR3 region has 15 residues. Written as DNA, the CDR3 is TGTGCCAGCAGCTTATACATTACAGGGCTCTATGGCTACACCTTC. It codes for CASSLYITGLYGYTF.

A few counts support this clone. The rearrangement joins TRBV30 to TRBJ2-1; TRBD1 aligns across 7 bases. V was pared by 5 bases and J by 6 bases, with 4 bases of the junction left unmatched. Germline V lookup: CDR1 GTSNPN, CDR2 SVGIG (reference sequence). This CDR3 has 12 residues. CDR3: CAWGTELNEQFF. As DNA, the CDR3 is TGTGCCTGGGGGACAGAACTCAATGAGCAGTTCTTC.

In this sample, this clone turned up once. The chain couples TRBV7-2 to TRBJ2-5, with TRBD1 matching 7 bases. Germline CDR1 reads SGHTA; CDR2 reads FQGNSA. Losses at the gene ends were 5 bases for V and 1 base for J; bases not matched to a gene: 10. The CDR3 extends over 16 amino acids. This chain's CDR3 is CASSPQGLALQETQYF. CDR3 sequence (DNA): TGTGCCAGCAGCCCACAGGGGTTGGCACTCCAAGAGACCCAGTACTTC. The full variable domain, in which reference TRBV7-2 and TRBJ2-5 provide the parts outside the CDR3, is GAGVSQSPSNKVTEKGKDVELRCDPISGHTALYWYRQSLGQGLEFLIYFQGNSAPDKSGLPSDRFSAERTGGSVSTLTIQRTQQEDSAVYLCASSPQGLALQETQYFGPGTRLLVL.

The genes are TRBV4-3 and TRBJ2-3, with 10 positions matching TRBD2. This CDR3 spans 18 amino acids. Germline trimming cut 1 base from V and 6 bases from J; bases unmatched to any gene: 13. Germline V gene sequence: CDR1 LGHNA, CDR2 YSLEER. The CDR3 loop is CASSQAGPGQAGGDTQYF. Here the CDR3 DNA reads TGCGCCAGCAGCCAAGCCGGACCCGGTCAAGCGGGAGGGGATACGCAGTATTTT.

The J gene is TRBJ1-2, the V gene TRBV28, with 7 bases that match TRBD1. The V segment lost 8 bases and the J segment 4 bases; nucleotides outside the gene matches: 1. CDR3 length: 11 amino acids. Germline V gene data show CDR1 as MDHEN and CDR2 as SYDVKM. The CDR3 protein is CASGTAYGYTF. As DNA, the CDR3 is TGTGCCAGCGGGACAGCCTATGGCTACACCTTC.